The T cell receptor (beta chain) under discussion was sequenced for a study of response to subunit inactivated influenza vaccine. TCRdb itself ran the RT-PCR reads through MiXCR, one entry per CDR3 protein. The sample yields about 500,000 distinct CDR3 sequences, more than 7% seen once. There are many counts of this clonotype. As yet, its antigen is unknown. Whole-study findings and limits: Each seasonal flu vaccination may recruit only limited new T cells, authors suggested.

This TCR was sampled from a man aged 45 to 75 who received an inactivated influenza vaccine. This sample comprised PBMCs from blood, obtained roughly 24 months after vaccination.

The CDR3 loop reads CASSLLVGRADTQYF. The DNA of the CDR3 is TGTGCCAGCAGTTTACTTGTAGGTAGGGCAGATACGCAGTATTTT. The chain links TRBV27 to TRBJ2-3; D not certain. Per germline, CDR1 MNHEY and CDR2 SMNVEV (reference sequence). The CDR3 sequence is 15 residues long. V was clipped by 2 bases and J by 4 bases, with 13 bases between them.